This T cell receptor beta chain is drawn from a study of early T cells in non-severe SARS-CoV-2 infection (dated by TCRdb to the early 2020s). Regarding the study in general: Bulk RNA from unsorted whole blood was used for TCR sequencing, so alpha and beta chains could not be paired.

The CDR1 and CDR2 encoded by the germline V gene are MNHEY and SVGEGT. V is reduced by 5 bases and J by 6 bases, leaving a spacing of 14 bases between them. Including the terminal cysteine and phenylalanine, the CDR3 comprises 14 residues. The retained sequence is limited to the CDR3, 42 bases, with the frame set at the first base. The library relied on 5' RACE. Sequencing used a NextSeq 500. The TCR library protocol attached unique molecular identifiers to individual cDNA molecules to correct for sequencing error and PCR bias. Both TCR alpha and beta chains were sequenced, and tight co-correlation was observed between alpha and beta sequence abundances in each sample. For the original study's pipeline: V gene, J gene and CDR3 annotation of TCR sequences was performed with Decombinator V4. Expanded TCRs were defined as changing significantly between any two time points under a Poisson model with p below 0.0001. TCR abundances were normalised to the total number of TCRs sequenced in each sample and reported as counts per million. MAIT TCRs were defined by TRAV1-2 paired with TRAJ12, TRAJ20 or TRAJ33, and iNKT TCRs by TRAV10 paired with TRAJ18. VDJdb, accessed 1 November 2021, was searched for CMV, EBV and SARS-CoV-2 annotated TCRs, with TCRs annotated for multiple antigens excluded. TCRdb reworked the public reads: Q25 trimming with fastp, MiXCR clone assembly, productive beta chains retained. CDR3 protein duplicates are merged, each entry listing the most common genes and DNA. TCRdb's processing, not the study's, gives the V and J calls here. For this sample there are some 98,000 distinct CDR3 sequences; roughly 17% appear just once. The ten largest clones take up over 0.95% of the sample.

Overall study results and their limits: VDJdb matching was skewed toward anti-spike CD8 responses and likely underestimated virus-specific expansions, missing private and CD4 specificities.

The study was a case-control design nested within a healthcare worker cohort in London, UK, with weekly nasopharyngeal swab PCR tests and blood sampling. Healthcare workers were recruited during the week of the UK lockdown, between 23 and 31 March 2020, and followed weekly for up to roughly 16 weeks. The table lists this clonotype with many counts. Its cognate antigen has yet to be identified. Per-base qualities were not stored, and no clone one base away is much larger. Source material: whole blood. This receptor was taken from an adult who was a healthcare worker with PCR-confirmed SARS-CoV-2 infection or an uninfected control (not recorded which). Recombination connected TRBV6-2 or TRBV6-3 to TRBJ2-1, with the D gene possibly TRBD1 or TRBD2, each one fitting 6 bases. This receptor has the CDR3 CASSEKGGINEQFF. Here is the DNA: TGTGCCAGCAGTGAAAAAGGGGGGATCAATGAGCAGTTCTTC.